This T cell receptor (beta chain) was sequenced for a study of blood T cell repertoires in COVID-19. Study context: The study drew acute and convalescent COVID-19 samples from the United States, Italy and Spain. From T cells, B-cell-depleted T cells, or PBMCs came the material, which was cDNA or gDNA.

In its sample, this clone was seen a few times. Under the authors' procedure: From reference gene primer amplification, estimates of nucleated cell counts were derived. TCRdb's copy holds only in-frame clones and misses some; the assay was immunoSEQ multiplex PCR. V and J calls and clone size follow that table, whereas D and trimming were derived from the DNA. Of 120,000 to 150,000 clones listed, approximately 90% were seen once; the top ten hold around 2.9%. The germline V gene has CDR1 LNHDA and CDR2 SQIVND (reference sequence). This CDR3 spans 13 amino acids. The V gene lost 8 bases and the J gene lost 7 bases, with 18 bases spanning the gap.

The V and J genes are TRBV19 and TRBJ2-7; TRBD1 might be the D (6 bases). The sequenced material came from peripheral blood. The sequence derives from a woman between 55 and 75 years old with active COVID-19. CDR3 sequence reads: CASGQQGLREQYF. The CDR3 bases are TGTGCCAGTGGACAACAGGGTCTCCGGGAGCAGTACTTC.